This TCR beta chain was observed in a study of blood T cell repertoires in COVID-19 (dated by TCRdb to 2018 to 2020). Notes on the research overall: Samples from collaborators originated in the United States, Italy and Spain and spanned both the acute and convalescent phases of COVID-19. The dataset comprised deeply sampled blood TCRbeta repertoires from subjects exposed to, actively infected with, or recovered from COVID-19. The sample metadata nearly always contained a de-identified subject ID, COVID-19 status, age in years and sex. Samples came from the ongoing ImmuneRACE study (first 160 participants) plus 1,254 subjects from 6 global collaborators. The material from the prospective study consisted of cDNA or gDNA derived from T cells, B-cell-depleted T cells, or PBMCs. The repertoires were released in a freely available public database meant as a resource for research on the immune response to SARS-CoV-2. Where HLA class I and class II types were available, the types were taken from metadata supplied by the sample provider, not from assay-based typing.

TCRbeta CDR3 regions were amplified from genomic DNA by means of the immunoSEQ Assay, a bias-controlled multiplex PCR. In the original analysis: Within the assay, amplification of reference gene primers was used to estimate how many nucleated cells each sample contained. To quantify the absolute abundance of each unique TCRbeta CDR3 rearrangement, sequence reads were collapsed and filtered. Productive Simpson clonality was computed per sample as the square root of Simpson's diversity index over productive rearrangements. The source is immuneACCESS, and TCRdb retained only in-frame sequences with V and J called. Part of the clones is not carried over; for the studies checked, unresolved V genes explain less than half of this, and the remainder is unexplained. Clonal size and the V and J genes are those of that table, whereas D and trimming came from the DNA. Present in this sample are around 78,000 clones, over 80% of which were seen just once. The ten largest account for roughly 20% of the sample.

The cysteine opens and the phenylalanine closes a CDR3 of 14 amino acids. Just CDR3 DNA is preserved here, 42 bases in frame from base 1. The germline V gene yields SQVTM for CDR1 and ANQGSEA for CDR2. The V end gives up 7 bases and the J end 6 bases, leaving 14 bases in the junction not matched to a gene. What the research found in general, with its limitations: The amount of clinical and demographic metadata varied by source and participant and was provided uncurated.

Whole blood was collected in K2EDTA tubes by collaborating institutions according to the institutions' own protocols. Collaborator samples were shipped for TCRbeta analysis as frozen whole blood, isolated PBMCs, or DNA extracted from either sample type. This clone came up once. What this receptor recognizes is not known. The record has no base qualities; no much larger clone is one base away. The TCR sequence derives from a human donor in a cohort sampled during active COVID-19. Sample: peripheral blood. The V gene is TRBV29-1 and the J gene is TRBJ1-1; TRBD1 agrees with 7 junctional bases. The DNA sequence follows: TGCAGCGGGAGGCCTAACAGGGGATCGGCTGAAGCTTTCTTT. It translates as CSGRPNRGSAEAFF.